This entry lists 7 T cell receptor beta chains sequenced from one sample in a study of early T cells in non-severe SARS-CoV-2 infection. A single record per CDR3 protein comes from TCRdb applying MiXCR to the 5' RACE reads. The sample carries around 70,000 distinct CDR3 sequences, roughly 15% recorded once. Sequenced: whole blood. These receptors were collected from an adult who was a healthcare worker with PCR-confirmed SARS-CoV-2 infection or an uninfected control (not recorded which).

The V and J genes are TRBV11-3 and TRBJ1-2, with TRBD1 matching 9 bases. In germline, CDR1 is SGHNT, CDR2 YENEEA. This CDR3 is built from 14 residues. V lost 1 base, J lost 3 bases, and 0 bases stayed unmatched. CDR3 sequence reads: CASSLGDRDYGYTF. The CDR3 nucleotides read TGTGCCAGCAGCTTAGGGGACAGGGACTATGGCTACACCTTC.

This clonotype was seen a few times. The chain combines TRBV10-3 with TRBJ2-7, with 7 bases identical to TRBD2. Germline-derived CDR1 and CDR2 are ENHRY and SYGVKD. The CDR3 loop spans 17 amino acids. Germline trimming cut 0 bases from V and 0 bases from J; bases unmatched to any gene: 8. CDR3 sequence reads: CAISESALASSSYEQYF. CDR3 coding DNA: TGTGCCATCAGTGAGTCAGCACTAGCGTCTAGCTCCTACGAGCAGTACTTC.

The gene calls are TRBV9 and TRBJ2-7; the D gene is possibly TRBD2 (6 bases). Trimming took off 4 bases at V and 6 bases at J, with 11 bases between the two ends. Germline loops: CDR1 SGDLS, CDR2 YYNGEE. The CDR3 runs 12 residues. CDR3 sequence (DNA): TGTGCCAGCAGCCCCAACGGGGGCGAGCAGTACTTC. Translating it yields CASSPNGGEQYF.

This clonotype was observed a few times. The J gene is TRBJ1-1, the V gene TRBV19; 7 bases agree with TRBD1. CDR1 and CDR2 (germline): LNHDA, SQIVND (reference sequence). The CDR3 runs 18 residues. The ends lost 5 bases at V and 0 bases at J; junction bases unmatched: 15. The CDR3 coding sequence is TGTGCCAGTAGTCTCCCCCGGGGCAGGGGGTTGATGAACACTGAAGCTTTCTTT. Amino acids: CASSLPRGRGLMNTEAFF. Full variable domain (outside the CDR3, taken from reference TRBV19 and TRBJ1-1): DGGITQSPKYLFRKEGQNVTLSCEQNLNHDAMYWYRQDPGQGLRLIYYSQIVNDFQKGDIAEGYSVSREKKESFPLTVTSAQKNPTAFYLCASSLPRGRGLMNTEAFFGQGTRLTVV.

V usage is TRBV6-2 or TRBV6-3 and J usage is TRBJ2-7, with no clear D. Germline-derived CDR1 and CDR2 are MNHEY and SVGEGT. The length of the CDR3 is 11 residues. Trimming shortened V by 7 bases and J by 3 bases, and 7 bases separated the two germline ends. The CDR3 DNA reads TGTGCCAGCACGGTGGGCTACGAGCAGTACTTC. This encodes CASTVGYEQYF.

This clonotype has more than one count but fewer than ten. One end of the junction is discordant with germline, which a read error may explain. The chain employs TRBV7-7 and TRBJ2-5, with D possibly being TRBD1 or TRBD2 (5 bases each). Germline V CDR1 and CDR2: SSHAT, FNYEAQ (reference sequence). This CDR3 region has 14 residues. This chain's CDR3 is CASSSQGAQETQYF. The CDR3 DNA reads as TGTGCTAGCAGCTCCCAGGGAGCCCAAGAGACCCAGTACTTC.

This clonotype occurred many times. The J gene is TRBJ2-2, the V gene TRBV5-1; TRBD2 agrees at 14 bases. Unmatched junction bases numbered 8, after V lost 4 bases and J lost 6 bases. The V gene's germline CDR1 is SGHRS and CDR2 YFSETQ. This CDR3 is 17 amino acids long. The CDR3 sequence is CASSQKTSGRGAGELFF. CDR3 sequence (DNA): TGCGCCAGCAGCCAGAAGACTAGCGGGAGGGGAGCCGGGGAGCTGTTTTTT.